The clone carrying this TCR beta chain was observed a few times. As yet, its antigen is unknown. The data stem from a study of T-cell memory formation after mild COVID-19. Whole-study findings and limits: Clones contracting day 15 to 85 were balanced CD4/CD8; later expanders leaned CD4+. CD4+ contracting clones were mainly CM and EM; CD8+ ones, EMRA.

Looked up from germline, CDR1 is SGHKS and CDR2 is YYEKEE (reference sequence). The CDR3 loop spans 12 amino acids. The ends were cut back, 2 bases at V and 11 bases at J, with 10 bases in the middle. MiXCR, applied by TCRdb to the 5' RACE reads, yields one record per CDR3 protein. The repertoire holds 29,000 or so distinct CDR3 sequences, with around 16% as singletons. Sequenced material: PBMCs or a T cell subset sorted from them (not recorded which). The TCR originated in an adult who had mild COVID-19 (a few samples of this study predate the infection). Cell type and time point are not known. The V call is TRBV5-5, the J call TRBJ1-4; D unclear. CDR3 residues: CASSFNRDKLFF. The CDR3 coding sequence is TGTGCCAGCAGCTTTAACAGAGACAAACTGTTTTTT.